A selection of T cell receptor beta chains follows, all from one sample in a study of post-analysis software for immune sequencing data. One entry per CDR3 protein results from TCRdb running MiXCR on the PCR reads. Of 400,000 to 500,000 distinct CDR3 sequences listed, 39% are singletons. Sequenced input: blood. The receptors were gathered from a girl aged 2-10 years with multiple sclerosis. The CDR3 runs from the conserved cysteine through the conserved F or W. The D gene is left open where the match is weak. Size is stated for part of the rows, as once, few or many counts, or as a class when the clone is expanded.

J	D	size	V	DNA	CDR3
TRBJ2-7	NA	once	TRBV27	TGTGCCAGCAGGTATGACCCGGGCCCCTACGAGCAGTACTTC	CASRYDPGPYEQYF
TRBJ1-6	NA	NA	TRBV5-1	TGCGCCAGCAGGCAAGATGCGGGGAATTCACCCCTCCACTTT	CASRQDAGNSPLHF
TRBJ2-1	TRBD2	few	TRBV9	TGTGCCAGCAGCGTGACTAGCCAACTATTTTCCTACAATGAGCAGTTCTTC	CASSVTSQLFSYNEQFF
TRBJ1-6	NA	few	TRBV3-1	TGTGCCAGCAGCCAAAGCCAGGGGATTTTAGCCCTCCACTTT	CASSQSQGILALHF
TRBJ2-1	NA	few	TRBV7-2	TGTGCCAGCAGCTTAGCCTTCGTGAATGAGCAGTTCTTC	CASSLAFVNEQFF
TRBJ2-7	TRBD1	few	TRBV18	TGTGCCAGCTCACCGGGACAGAGCTCCTACGAGCAGTACTTC	CASSPGQSSYEQYF
TRBJ2-1	NA	NA	TRBV2	TGTACCAGCAGTCTGGGGTTTTACAATGAGCAGTTCTTC	CTSSLGFYNEQFF
TRBJ1-5	NA	few	TRBV12-3/TRBV12-4	TGTGCCAGCAGGGACAGTTATCAGCCCCAGCATTTT	CASRDSYQPQHF
TRBJ2-7	NA	NA	TRBV5-1	TGCGCCAGCAGCTTGGCAGGGCCCCTGCTCCCTTACGAGCAGTACTTC	CASSLAGPLLPYEQYF
TRBJ1-5	NA	few	TRBV20-1	TGCAGTGCCGGTGGTGGGGTCCGCAATCAGCCCCAGCATTTT	CSAGGGVRNQPQHF
TRBJ2-1	NA	NA	TRBV7-3	TGTGCCAGCAGCTTAACGTCGGTAGAACCTTACAATGAGCAGTTCTTC	CASSLTSVEPYNEQFF
TRBJ2-5	TRBD2	NA	TRBV20-1	TGCAGTACCACGACTAGCGGGAGGGAAGAGACCCAGTACTTC	CSTTTSGREETQYF
TRBJ2-3	NA	NA	TRBV18	TGTGCCAGCTCACCCTTGTGGGGAGAAAGCACAGATACGCAGTATTTT	CASSPLWGESTDTQYF
TRBJ2-4	TRBD1	NA	TRBV7-9	TGTGCCAGCAGCATAGAAGTCGGGACAGGGAAACCTGGGAACATTCAGTACTTC	CASSIEVGTGKPGNIQYF
TRBJ1-4	NA	NA	TRBV6-5	TGTGCCAGCAGTAGGGATCGGGTAGAAAAACTGTTTTTT	CASSRDRVEKLFF
TRBJ2-1	TRBD2	few	TRBV5-1	TGCGCCAGCAGGGCGGGGGGACTAGATGGCGATGAGCAGTTCTTC	CASRAGGLDGDEQFF
TRBJ2-3	NA	few	TRBV28	TGTGCCAGCAGTTTTTTGGTCAGATCTAGCACAGATACGCAGTATTTT	CASSFLVRSSTDTQYF
TRBJ2-7	TRBD1	few	TRBV20-1	TGCAGTGCTAGCGACAGGGGGCAGTACGAGCAGTACTTC	CSASDRGQYEQYF
TRBJ2-7	NA	few	TRBV5-1	TGCGCCAGCAACCCAGGGACCTCCTTTTACTACGAGCAGTACTTC	CASNPGTSFYYEQYF
TRBJ2-3	NA	few	TRBV5-1	TGCGCCAGCAGCTTTACGACGGCTAGCACAGATACGCAGTATTTT	CASSFTTASTDTQYF
TRBJ2-5	NA	few	TRBV12-3/TRBV12-4	TGTGCCAGCAGTCTTGACAGCACTCAAGAGACCCAGTACTTC	CASSLDSTQETQYF
TRBJ1-2	TRBD1	few	TRBV2	TGTGCCAGCAGTGGACAGGGAGCTAACTATGGCTACACCTTC	CASSGQGANYGYTF
TRBJ2-7	TRBD2	NA	TRBV12-3/TRBV12-4	TGTGCCAGCAGTTGGGGACTAGCGGGAGAAGGCGAGCAGTACTTC	CASSWGLAGEGEQYF
TRBJ2-5	TRBD2	few	TRBV6-5	TGTGCCAGCAGTTACGGGACTAGGGAAAGAACCCAGTACTTC	CASSYGTRERTQYF
TRBJ1-5	NA	NA	TRBV6-2/TRBV6-3	TGTGCCAGTGTCATGGTAATCAATCAGCCCCAGCATTTT	CASVMVINQPQHF
TRBJ1-1	NA	NA	TRBV6-2/TRBV6-3	TGTGCCAGCAGAACCGGGACCGCGAGGGCTGAAGCTTTCTTT	CASRTGTARAEAFF
TRBJ1-4	NA	NA	TRBV15	TGTGCCACCAGCAGAGTCCCTACCTCTAATGAAAAACTGTTTTTT	CATSRVPTSNEKLFF
TRBJ2-6	NA	NA	TRBV4-1	TGCGCCAGCAGCCAAGATTGGAGGCTAGCTGGGGCCAACGTCCTGACTTTC	CASSQDWRLAGANVLTF
TRBJ2-3	TRBD2	NA	TRBV6-5	TGTGCCAGCAGTCGTAGCGGGAGGGCAACAGATACGCAGTATTTT	CASSRSGRATDTQYF
TRBJ2-5	TRBD2	few	TRBV4-1	TGCGCCAGCAGCCACAAGCCCCCTGCGGGGGGGCAAGAGACCCAGTACTTC	CASSHKPPAGGQETQYF
TRBJ1-2	TRBD1	NA	TRBV28	TGTGCCAGCAGGTCCGAAACAACAGGGGGCGCAAACTATGGCTACACCTTC	CASRSETTGGANYGYTF
TRBJ2-7	NA	NA	TRBV9	TGTGCCAGCAGCGTAGACAGCTTCTCCTACGAGCAGTACTTC	CASSVDSFSYEQYF
TRBJ2-1	NA	once	TRBV5-1	TGCGCCAGCAGCCCTCAGGGGAAGAGGGGGTTTGAGTTCTTC	CASSPQGKRGFEFF
TRBJ1-2	NA	few	TRBV5-1	TGCGCCAGCAGCTTCAATCAGCTTTGGGCTGGCTACACCTTC	CASSFNQLWAGYTF
TRBJ2-7	NA	NA	TRBV29-1	TGCAGCATCACAGTGAGCTACGAGCAGTACTTC	CSITVSYEQYF
TRBJ2-3	NA	NA	TRBV6-5	TGTGCCAGCAGGATGACAGTCTACACAGATACGCAGTATTTT	CASRMTVYTDTQYF
TRBJ2-1	TRBD2	few	TRBV27	TGTGCCAGCAGTTTTGCTAGCGGGGGGGGGTTGCGGAATGAGCAGTTCTTC	CASSFASGGGLRNEQFF
TRBJ2-3	TRBD1	NA	TRBV5-1	TGCGCCAGCAGCTTGGGGCCGGGACAGGCTAGCACAGATACGCAGTATTTT	CASSLGPGQASTDTQYF
TRBJ2-2	NA	NA	TRBV12-3/TRBV12-4	TGTGCCAGCAGTTTCAGGGAGGATACCGGGGAGCTGTTTTTT	CASSFREDTGELFF
TRBJ2-1	TRBD2	NA	TRBV24-1	TGTGCCACCAGTGATCCCGGTGGGACTAGCAGGAGCTCCTACAATGAGCAGTTCTTC	CATSDPGGTSRSSYNEQFF
TRBJ2-7	NA	NA	TRBV27	TGTGCCAGCAGACTGACAGAAGCCTACAAGCAGTACTTC	CASRLTEAYKQYF
TRBJ2-1	TRBD1	few	TRBV7-6	TGTGCCAGCAGCTCCCCGGGACAGGGTTTTTACAATGAGCAGTTCTTC	CASSSPGQGFYNEQFF
TRBJ2-3	NA	NA	TRBV29-1	TGCATCACCGGGGCCACAGATACGCAGTATTTT	CITGATDTQYF
TRBJ2-1	TRBD2	few	TRBV7-9	TGTGCCAGCAGTTCGGGACTAGCGGGAGGCCAAACGGATGAGCAGTTCTTC	CASSSGLAGGQTDEQFF
TRBJ2-7	NA	NA	TRBV6-5	TGTGCCAGCAGGCCCCGTGGAGATTCCTTTTACGAGCAGTACTTC	CASRPRGDSFYEQYF
TRBJ2-1	NA	few	TRBV12-5	TGTGCTAGTGGCCCCAGTTCGGGCCCCTCCTACAATGAGCAGTTCTTC	CASGPSSGPSYNEQFF
TRBJ1-4	NA	NA	TRBV15	TGTGCCACCAGCAGAGATGCGGGTCGGAAACTGTTTTTT	CATSRDAGRKLFF
TRBJ2-7	TRBD2	NA	TRBV20-1	TGCAGTGCTAGGGCCCGACTAGCGGGGATGACCTACGAGCAGTACTTC	CSARARLAGMTYEQYF
TRBJ1-1	NA	few	TRBV3-1	TGTGCCAGCAGCCAAACAGGGACTGAAGCTTTCTTT	CASSQTGTEAFF
TRBJ1-2	TRBD1	NA	TRBV20-1	TGCAGTGCTACCGGACAGGGTCCGGGGCGCTACACCTTC	CSATGQGPGRYTF
TRBJ2-5	TRBD1	NA	TRBV7-9	TGTGCCAGCAGCAATCCGGGACAGGGGTACTTC	CASSNPGQGYF
TRBJ2-5	TRBD1	NA	TRBV20-1	TGCAGTGCTCCTAACAGGGGCCTCCTCCAAGAGACCCAGTGCTTC	CSAPNRGLLQETQCF